This is a list of T cell receptor beta chains from one sample in a study of human CD4 T cells and Enterobacteriaceae. Some clones are missing from TCRdb's copy, which holds only in-frame ones; the method was immunoSEQ multiplex PCR. The table records about 26,000 clones, 70% to 90% of them present only once. Sequenced sample: memory CD4+ T cells from blood. Receptors were obtained from a human donor in good health. Each CDR3 is given with its conserved first and last residue. The D gene is left open where the match is weak. Not every row has a clone size; where given, it reads once, few, many or a size class.

TRBV4-1	.	TRBJ2-1	TRBD2	CASSQEPVGAGGRYNEQFF	TGCGCCAGCAGCCAAGAGCCAGTCGGAGCGGGGGGGCGGTACAATGAGCAGTTCTTC
TRBV5-4	.	TRBJ2-4	.	CASSPPGAKNIQYF	TGTGCCAGCAGCCCTCCGGGGGCCAAAAACATTCAGTACTTC
TRBV5-1	.	TRBJ2-5	.	CASSLNGGEETQYF	TGCGCCAGCAGCTTGAACGGGGGAGAAGAGACCCAGTACTTC
TRBV4-1	.	TRBJ2-4	.	CASSQGELAKNIQYF	TGCGCCAGCAGCCAAGGGGAGCTAGCCAAAAACATTCAGTACTTC
TRBV2	once	TRBJ1-2	.	CASSGDKNVGYTF	TGTGCCAGCAGTGGGGACAAAAATGTCGGCTACACCTTC
TRBV6-5	.	TRBJ2-6	.	CASSYSRSSGANVLTF	TGTGCCAGCAGTTACTCGCGGAGCTCTGGGGCCAACGTCCTGACTTTC
TRBV6-5	.	TRBJ2-7	.	CARELASPPDEQYF	TGTGCCAGAGAGTTAGCGAGCCCTCCTGACGAGCAGTACTTC
TRBV10-3	.	TRBJ2-1	.	CAIGGATVGEQFF	TGTGCCATCGGGGGGGCCACGGTCGGTGAGCAGTTCTTC
TRBV5-1	.	TRBJ1-4	.	CASSLDGGSGNEKLFF	TGCGCCAGCAGCTTGGATGGGGGTTCCGGTAATGAAAAACTGTTTTTT
TRBV28	.	TRBJ2-1	TRBD2	CASMLGWTSGNEQFF	TGTGCCAGCATGTTGGGGTGGACTAGCGGCAATGAGCAGTTCTTC
TRBV7-9	.	TRBJ2-6	.	CASSLWGHWGSGANVLTF	TGTGCCAGCAGCTTATGGGGCCATTGGGGAAGCGGGGCCAACGTCCTGACTTTC
TRBV6-6	.	TRBJ2-1	TRBD2	CASLAGTHNEQFF	TGTGCCAGTTTAGCGGGAACCCACAATGAGCAGTTCTTC
TRBV6-4	few	TRBJ1-1	TRBD1	CASSAQGGLLYTEAFF	TGTGCCAGCAGTGCCCAGGGGGGACTGTTGTACACTGAAGCTTTCTTT
TRBV27	.	TRBJ1-5	.	CASSLRGARGNQPQHF	TGTGCCAGCAGTTTACGGGGGGCCAGGGGCAATCAGCCCCAGCATTTT
TRBV5-1	.	TRBJ2-1	TRBD1	CASSLVRTGGDEQFF	TGCGCCAGCAGCTTGGTACGGACAGGGGGCGATGAGCAGTTCTTC
TRBV6-1	.	TRBJ2-2	.	CASSSERAHTGELFF	TGTGCCAGCAGCTCAGAGAGGGCGCACACCGGGGAGCTGTTTTTT
TRBV10-3	.	TRBJ1-1	.	CAISEAGYQSTEAFF	TGTGCCATCAGTGAGGCAGGGTACCAAAGCACTGAAGCTTTCTTT
TRBV5-1	.	TRBJ2-5	TRBD2	CASSPTLLAGVETQYF	TGCGCCAGCAGCCCTACGTTGCTAGCGGGAGTAGAGACCCAGTACTTC
TRBV2	few	TRBJ1-4	.	CASSDGGGEKLFF	TGTGCCAGCAGTGACGGAGGAGGTGAAAAACTGTTTTTT
TRBV4-2	.	TRBJ1-4	TRBD1	CASSRGQGEKLFF	TGTGCCAGCAGCCGGGGACAGGGTGAAAAACTGTTTTTT
TRBV28	.	TRBJ2-6	TRBD1	CASSLLGGATGANVLTF	TGTGCCAGCAGTTTATTAGGGGGCGCTACGGGGGCCAACGTCCTGACTTTC
TRBV7-9	.	TRBJ1-5	.	CASSQGGGNQPQHF	TGTGCCAGCAGCCAAGGGGGGGGCAATCAGCCCCAGCATTTT
TRBV10-3	.	TRBJ1-6	.	CAISAGAEQGSPLHF	TGTGCCATCAGCGCAGGGGCCGAACAGGGTTCACCCCTCCACTTT
TRBV5-1	.	TRBJ1-1	.	CASSLGQAYTEAFF	TGCGCCAGCAGCTTGGGACAGGCGTACACTGAAGCTTTCTTT
TRBV2	.	TRBJ2-7	TRBD1	CASSPDRGRQIGYF	TGTGCCAGCAGTCCGGACAGGGGGCGACAAATTGGGTACTTC
TRBV19	.	TRBJ2-3	.	CASSRVLGTDTQYF	TGTGCCAGTAGTAGGGTGCTCGGCACAGATACGCAGTATTTT
TRBV7-2	once	TRBJ2-3	.	CASSLGGGGRTDTQYF	TGTGCCAGCAGCTTAGGAGGGGGGGGACGCACAGATACGCAGTATTTT
TRBV18	.	TRBJ1-1	.	CASSPLMTGANTEAFF	TGTGCCAGCTCACCGTTAATGACGGGGGCGAACACTGAAGCTTTCTTT
TRBV18	.	TRBJ2-3	.	CASSPQGVTDTQYF	TGTGCCAGCTCACCACAGGGGGTCACAGATACGCAGTATTTT
TRBV2	.	TRBJ2-3	TRBD1	CASSSEGARTDTQYF	TGTGCCAGCAGTTCAGAGGGGGCGCGCACAGATACGCAGTATTTT
TRBV18	.	TRBJ2-2	TRBD1	CASSLGQGSTGELFF	TGTGCCAGCTCACTTGGACAGGGTTCCACCGGGGAGCTGTTTTTT
TRBV6-1	.	TRBJ2-3	TRBD2	CASNSGHKADTQYF	TGTGCCAGCAATAGCGGGCATAAGGCAGATACGCAGTATTTT
TRBV28	.	TRBJ2-3	.	CASSLSRHTQYF	TGTGCCAGCAGTCTTAGCCGACATACGCAGTATTTT
TRBV6-1	.	TRBJ2-3	TRBD1	CASRDRGRTDTQYF	TGTGCCAGTAGGGACAGGGGACGGACAGATACGCAGTATTTT
TRBV2	.	TRBJ1-5	TRBD1	CASSALLATGNQPQHF	TGTGCCAGCAGTGCTTTGTTGGCGACAGGGAATCAGCCCCAGCATTTT
TRBV29-1	.	TRBJ1-5	.	CSVGAGFGRPQHF	TGCAGCGTTGGGGCAGGGTTTGGGCGGCCCCAGCATTTT
TRBV27	.	TRBJ1-2	TRBD1	CASGLGTGSYGYTF	TGTGCCAGTGGATTGGGGACAGGGTCCTATGGCTACACCTTC
TRBV7-2	.	TRBJ1-3	.	CASSPESSGNTIYF	TGTGCCAGCAGCCCAGAGAGCTCTGGAAACACCATATATTTT
TRBV4-2	.	TRBJ2-2	TRBD2	CASSQAVGAGNTGELFF	TGTGCCAGCAGCCAAGCGGTGGGAGCGGGAAACACCGGGGAGCTGTTTTTT
TRBV6-5	.	TRBJ1-2	.	CASSYSYGYTF	TGTGCCAGCAGTTACAGTTATGGCTACACCTTC
TRBV25-1	few	TRBJ2-7	.	CASSLQAVYEQYF	TGTGCCAGCAGTCTGCAGGCGGTCTACGAGCAGTACTTC
TRBV11-3	.	TRBJ2-5	TRBD2	CASSFLAGEGTQYF	TGTGCCAGCAGCTTCCTAGCGGGGGAGGGGACCCAGTACTTC
TRBV28	.	TRBJ2-7	TRBD1	CASRRRGTGSYEQYF	TGTGCCAGCAGGCGCCGAGGGACAGGATCCTACGAGCAGTACTTC
TRBV27	once	TRBJ2-7	.	CASSRNAAYEQYF	TGTGCCAGCAGCCGAAATGCCGCATACGAGCAGTACTTC
TRBV6-5	.	TRBJ1-4	.	CASILSGTDEKLFF	TGTGCCAGCATCCTATCCGGGACGGATGAAAAACTGTTTTTT
TRBV5-1	.	TRBJ2-7	TRBD1	CASSLAMAGGGYEQYF	TGCGCCAGCAGCTTGGCCATGGCAGGGGGCGGCTACGAGCAGTACTTC
TRBV9	few	TRBJ2-7	.	CASSVVGTLGVYEQYF	TGTGCCAGCAGCGTAGTTGGGACCTTAGGGGTCTACGAGCAGTACTTC